The 10 T cell receptor beta chains in this list originate from one sample, sequenced in a study of spatial heterogeneity in lung cancer. TCRdb fed the 5' RACE reads into MiXCR, producing one record per CDR3 protein. The sample holds about 48,000 distinct CDR3 sequences, around 5.2% seen once. As to time point: sample taken at primary tumor resection. Unsorted samples of tumor, nontumor lung or frozen PBMC had their whole RNA sequenced. The sample was PBMCs, taken at surgery. All receptors derive from a male donor with early-stage non-small cell lung cancer.

This clonotype was detected many times. The CDR3 loop reads CSARDGWKGSNTEAFF. As DNA, the CDR3 is TGCAGTGCTAGAGACGGGTGGAAGGGGTCGAACACTGAAGCTTTCTTT. This chain joins TRBV20-1 and TRBJ1-1; D is possibly TRBD1 (5 bases). CDR1 DFQATT and CDR2 SNEGSKA come from the germline V gene (reference sequence). The length of the CDR3 is 16 residues. Trimming cost V 0 bases and J 1 base, with 15 bases left between them.

This clonotype was counted many times. V usage is TRBV24-1 and J usage is TRBJ2-2; D remains unclear. The CDR3 runs 14 residues. Germline V lookup: CDR1 KGHDR, CDR2 SFDVKD. V shed 4 bases and J shed 2 bases, with 7 bases lying between them. The CDR3 DNA reads as TGTGCCACCAGTGACCTGCTTAACACCGGGGAGCTGTTTTTT. Residues: CATSDLLNTGELFF.

This clonotype has ten or more counts. The chain joins TRBV19 to TRBJ2-2; 10 nucleotides line up with TRBD2. The V gene's germline CDR1 is LNHDA and CDR2 SQIVND (reference sequence). V was pared by 5 bases and J by 7 bases, with 7 bases of the junction left unmatched. CDR3 length: 15 residues. The CDR3 spells CASSPLAGGNGELFF. The CDR3 DNA is TGTGCCAGTAGTCCCTTAGCGGGAGGAAACGGGGAGCTGTTTTTT.

There are a few counts of this clonotype. This chain uses TRBV5-1 with TRBJ2-3, with TRBD2 matching over 7 bases. The CDR3 covers 15 residues. J was trimmed by 0 bases and V by 4 bases; bases with no gene match: 5. Germline-derived CDR1 and CDR2 are SGHRS and YFSETQ. The CDR3 protein is CASSEGLTSTDTQYF. For the CDR3, the DNA is TGCGCCAGCAGCGAGGGACTAACTAGCACAGATACGCAGTATTTT.

The table lists this clonotype with many counts. The chain uses TRBV3-1 and TRBJ2-5, with D tentatively TRBD1 or TRBD2 (6 bases each). The CDR3 consists of 16 residues. The germline CDR1 and CDR2 sequences are LGHDT and YNNKEL (reference sequence). V lost 0 bases and J 3 bases, leaving 14 bases between the germline ends. In DNA, the CDR3 is TGTGCCAGCAGCCAAGATCCCCGGGGGCGCGAAGAGACCCAGTACTTC. This sequence encodes CASSQDPRGREETQYF.

This clonotype was seen at least ten times. This CDR3 reads CAIRGDKGNQPQHF. The CDR3 coding sequence is TGTGCCATCAGGGGGGACAAGGGCAATCAGCCCCAGCATTTT. The rearrangement links TRBV10-3 to TRBJ1-5; possible D gene TRBD1, 6 bases. CDR1 is ENHRY and CDR2 is SYGVKD in the germline V gene. The CDR3 is made up of 14 amino acids. V shed 6 bases and J shed 2 bases, with 11 bases lying between them.

The chain's CDR3 is CASSPLAGLNTGELFF. The CDR3 DNA is TGCGCCAGCAGTCCCTTAGCTGGTCTGAACACCGGGGAGCTGTTTTTT. This rearrangement joins TRBV23-1 to TRBJ2-2; D uncertain. TRBV23-1 is assigned to the ORF class and has an uncertain function. V was shortened by 4 bases and J by 1 base, with 13 bases between the two germline ends. The length of the CDR3 is 16 residues.

This clonotype was counted many times. The chain carries TRBV6-2 or TRBV6-3 and TRBJ2-3; tentative D call: TRBD2 (6 bases). V was clipped by 6 bases and J by 2 bases, with 18 bases between them. Germline values: CDR1 MNHEY, CDR2 SVGEGT. The CDR3 extends over 16 amino acids. CDR3 nucleotides: TGTGCCAGCAGCCCTTTTGGTGCGGGATTCACAGATACGCAGTATTTT. Protein product: CASSPFGAGFTDTQYF.

This clonotype was seen at least ten times. V and J are TRBV2 and TRBJ2-3; D call uncertain. Per germline, CDR1 SNHLY and CDR2 FYNNEI. There are 15 residues in the CDR3. The V and J ends lost 5 bases and 0 bases respectively, with 12 bases between them. The CDR3 is CASSFIGGSTDTQYF. The DNA for the CDR3 is TGTGCCAGCAGTTTCATTGGCGGAAGCACAGATACGCAGTATTTT.

The table lists this clonotype with many counts. The chain carries TRBV27 and TRBJ2-3; maybe TRBD2 (6 bases). CDR1 MNHEY and CDR2 SMNVEV come from the germline V gene (reference sequence). The V gene lost 4 bases and the J gene lost 0 bases, with 14 bases spanning the gap. This CDR3 spans 16 amino acids. The CDR3 region is CASSYERVSSTDTQYF. The CDR3, as DNA: TGTGCCAGCAGTTATGAGCGGGTCTCTAGCACAGATACGCAGTATTTT.